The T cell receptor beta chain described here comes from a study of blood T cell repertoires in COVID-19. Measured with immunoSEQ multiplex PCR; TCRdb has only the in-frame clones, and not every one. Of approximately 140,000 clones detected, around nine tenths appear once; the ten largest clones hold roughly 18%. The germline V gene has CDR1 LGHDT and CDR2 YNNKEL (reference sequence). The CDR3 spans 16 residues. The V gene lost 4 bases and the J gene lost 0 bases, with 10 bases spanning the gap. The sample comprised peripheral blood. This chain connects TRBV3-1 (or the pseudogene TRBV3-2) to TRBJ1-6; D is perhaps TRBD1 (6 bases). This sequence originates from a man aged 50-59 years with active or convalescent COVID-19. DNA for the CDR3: TGTGCCAGCAGCCTACAGGGTAGCTCCTATAATTCACCCCTCCACTTT. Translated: CASSLQGSSYNSPLHF.